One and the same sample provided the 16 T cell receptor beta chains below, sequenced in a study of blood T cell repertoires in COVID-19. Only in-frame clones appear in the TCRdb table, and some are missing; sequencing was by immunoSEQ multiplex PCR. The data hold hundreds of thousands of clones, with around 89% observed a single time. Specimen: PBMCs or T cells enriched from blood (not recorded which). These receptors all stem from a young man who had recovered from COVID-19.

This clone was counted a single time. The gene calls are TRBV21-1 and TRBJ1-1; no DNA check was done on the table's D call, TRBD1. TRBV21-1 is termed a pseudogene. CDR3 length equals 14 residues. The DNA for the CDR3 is TGTGCCAGCAGCCCATTAAACAGGAACACTGAAGCTTTCTTT. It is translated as CASSPLNRNTEAFF.

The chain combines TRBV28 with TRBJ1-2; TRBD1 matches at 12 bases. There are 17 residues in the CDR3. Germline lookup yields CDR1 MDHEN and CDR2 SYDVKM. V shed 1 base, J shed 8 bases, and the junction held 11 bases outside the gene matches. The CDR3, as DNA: TGTGCCAGCAGTTTATATCCCCCGGGACAGGGGGCCGGCGGCTACACCTTC. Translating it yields CASSLYPPGQGAGGYTF.

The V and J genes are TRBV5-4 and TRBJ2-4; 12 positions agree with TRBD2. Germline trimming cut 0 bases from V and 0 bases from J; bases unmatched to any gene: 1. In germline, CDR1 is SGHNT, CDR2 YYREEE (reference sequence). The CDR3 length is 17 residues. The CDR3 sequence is CASSLGGLAGAKNIQYF. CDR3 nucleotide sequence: TGTGCCAGCAGCTTGGGGGGACTAGCGGGAGCCAAAAACATTCAGTACTTC.

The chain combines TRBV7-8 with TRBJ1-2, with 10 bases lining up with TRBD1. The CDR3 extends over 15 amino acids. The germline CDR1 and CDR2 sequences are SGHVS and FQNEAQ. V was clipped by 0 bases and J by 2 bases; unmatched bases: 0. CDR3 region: CASSLADRGNYGYTF. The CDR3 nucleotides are TGTGCCAGCAGCTTAGCGGACAGGGGGAACTATGGCTACACCTTC.

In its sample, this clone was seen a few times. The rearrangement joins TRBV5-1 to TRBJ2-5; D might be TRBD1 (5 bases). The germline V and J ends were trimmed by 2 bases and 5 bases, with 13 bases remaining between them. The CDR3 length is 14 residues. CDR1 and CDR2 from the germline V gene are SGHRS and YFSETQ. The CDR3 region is CASSFGQGGETQYF. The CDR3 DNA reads TGCGCCAGCAGCTTTGGGCAGGGCGGCGAGACCCAGTACTTC.

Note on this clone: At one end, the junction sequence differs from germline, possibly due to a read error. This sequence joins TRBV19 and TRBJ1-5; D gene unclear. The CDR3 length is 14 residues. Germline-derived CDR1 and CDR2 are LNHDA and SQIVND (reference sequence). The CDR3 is CSSKTKDSNQPQHF. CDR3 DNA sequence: TGCTCAAGTAAGACTAAGGATAGCAATCAGCCCCAGCATTTT.

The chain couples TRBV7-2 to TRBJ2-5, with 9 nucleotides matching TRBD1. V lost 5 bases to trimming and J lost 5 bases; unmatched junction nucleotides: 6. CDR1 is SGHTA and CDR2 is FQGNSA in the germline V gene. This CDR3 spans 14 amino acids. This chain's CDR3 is CASSATGGWETQYF. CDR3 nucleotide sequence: TGTGCCAGCAGCGCTACAGGGGGCTGGGAGACCCAGTACTTC.

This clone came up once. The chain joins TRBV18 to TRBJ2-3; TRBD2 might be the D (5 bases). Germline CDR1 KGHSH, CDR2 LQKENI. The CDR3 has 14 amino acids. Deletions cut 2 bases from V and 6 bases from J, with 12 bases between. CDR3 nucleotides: TGTGCCAGCTCACCATTAGCGAGAGGGGATACGCAGTATTTT. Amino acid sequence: CASSPLARGDTQYF.

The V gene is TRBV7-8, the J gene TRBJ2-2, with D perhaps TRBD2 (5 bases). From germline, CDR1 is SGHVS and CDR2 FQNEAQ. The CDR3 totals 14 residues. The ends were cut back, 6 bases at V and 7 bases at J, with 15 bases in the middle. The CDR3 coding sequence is TGTGCCAGCAGTCTAACGGGGAGTGTCGGGGAGCTGTTTTTT. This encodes CASSLTGSVGELFF.

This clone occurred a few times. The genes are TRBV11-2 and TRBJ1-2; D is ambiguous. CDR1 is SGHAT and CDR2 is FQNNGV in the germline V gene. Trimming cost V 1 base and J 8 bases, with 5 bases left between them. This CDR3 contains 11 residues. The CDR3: CASSLGGGYTF. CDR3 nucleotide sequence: TGTGCCAGCAGCTTAGGAGGGGGCTACACCTTC. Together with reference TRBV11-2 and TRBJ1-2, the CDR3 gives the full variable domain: EAGVAQSPRYKIIEKRQSVAFWCNPISGHATLYWYQQILGQGPKLLIQFQNNGVVDDSQLPKDRFSAERLKGVDSTLKIQPAKLEDSAVYLCASSLGGGYTFGSGTRLTVV.

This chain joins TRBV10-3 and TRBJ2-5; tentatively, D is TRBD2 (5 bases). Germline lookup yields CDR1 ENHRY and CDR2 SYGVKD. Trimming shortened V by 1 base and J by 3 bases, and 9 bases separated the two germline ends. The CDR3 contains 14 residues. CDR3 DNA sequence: TGTGCCATCAGTGAGTATCAGGAGGAAGAGACCCAGTACTTC. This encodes CAISEYQEEETQYF.

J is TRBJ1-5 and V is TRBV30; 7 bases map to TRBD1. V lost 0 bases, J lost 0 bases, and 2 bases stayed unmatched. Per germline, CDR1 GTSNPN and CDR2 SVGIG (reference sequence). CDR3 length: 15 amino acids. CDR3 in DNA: TGTGCCTGGAGTGTCAGGGGGTTTAGCAATCAGCCCCAGCATTTT. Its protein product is CAWSVRGFSNQPQHF.

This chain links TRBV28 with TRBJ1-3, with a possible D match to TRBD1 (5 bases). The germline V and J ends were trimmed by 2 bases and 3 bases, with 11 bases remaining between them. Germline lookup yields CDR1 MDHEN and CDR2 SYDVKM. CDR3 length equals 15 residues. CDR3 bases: TGTGCCAGCAGTTTAAGGGGATCCGGTGGAAACACCATATATTTT. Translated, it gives CASSLRGSGGNTIYF.

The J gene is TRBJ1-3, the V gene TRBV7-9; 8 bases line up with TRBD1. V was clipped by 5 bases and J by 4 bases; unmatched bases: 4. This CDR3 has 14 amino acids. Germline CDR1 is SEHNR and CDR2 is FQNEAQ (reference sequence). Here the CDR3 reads CASSRRGLGNTIYF. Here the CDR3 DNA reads TGTGCCAGCAGCCGCAGGGGGCTCGGAAACACCATATATTTT.

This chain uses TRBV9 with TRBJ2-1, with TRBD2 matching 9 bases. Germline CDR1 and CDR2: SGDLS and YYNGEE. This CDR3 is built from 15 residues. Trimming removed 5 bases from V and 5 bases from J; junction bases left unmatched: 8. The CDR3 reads CASRRGSGRHNEQFF. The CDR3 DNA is TGTGCCAGCAGGAGGGGTAGCGGGAGACACAATGAGCAGTTCTTC.

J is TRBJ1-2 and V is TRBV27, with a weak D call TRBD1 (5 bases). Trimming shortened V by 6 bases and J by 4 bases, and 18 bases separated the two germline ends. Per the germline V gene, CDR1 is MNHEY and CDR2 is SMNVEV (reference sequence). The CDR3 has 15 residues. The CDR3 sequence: CASRSQGNSPYGYTF. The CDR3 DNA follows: TGTGCCAGCAGATCCCAGGGTAATTCCCCCTATGGCTACACCTTC.